Listed here are 23 T cell receptor beta chains from one sample, sequenced in a study of regulatory T cells in long-lasting Graves disease. Time point indicated: newly diagnosed GD, antithyroid drugs for less than 3 months. Following extraction of RNA from PBMCs, that RNA was used to make the TCR library. Arm-PCR of CDR3 regions and iRepertoire HTBI primers were the basis on which TCR beta libraries were built. TCRdb used MiXCR to reprocess the multiplex PCR reads, holding one entry per CDR3 protein. The data show 350,000 to 450,000 distinct CDR3 sequences, roughly 12% seen once. This sample was also put to use in a study of T cells in Graves' hyperthyroidism and ophthalmopathy.

Sequences were derived from peripheral blood mononuclear cells (PBMCs), sampled at new diagnosis, from a patient treated with antithyroid drugs. These receptors originate from a woman aged 18-29 years with Graves disease.

This clonotype was seen ten or more times. The chain couples TRBV5-1 to TRBJ1-5; maybe TRBD1 (6 bases). The ends were cut back, 5 bases at V and 0 bases at J, with 15 bases in the middle. The CDR3 contains 16 residues. The germline CDR1 and CDR2 sequences are SGHRS and YFSETQ. Here the CDR3 DNA reads TGCGCCAGCAGTTGGTGGGGGGGGCTTAGCAATCAGCCCCAGCATTTT. This encodes CASSWWGGLSNQPQHF.

This clonotype was counted ten times or more. The chain carries TRBV6-9 and TRBJ2-7; 7 nucleotides agree with TRBD2. This CDR3 comprises 13 residues. CDR1 and CDR2 from the germline V gene are MNHGY and SVAAGI. V gave up 3 bases and J gave up 2 bases; unmatched junction bases: 1. CDR3 DNA: TGTGCCAGCAGTTACGGGGGGACCTACGAGCAGTACGTC. This gives the protein CASSYGGTYEQYV.

This clonotype was found many times. The chain carries TRBV4-3 and TRBJ2-3; 7 bases agree with TRBD2. Trimming cost V 3 bases and J 1 base; bases outside gene matches: 7. This CDR3 comprises 16 residues. In germline, CDR1 is LGHNA, CDR2 YSLEER. The CDR3 region is CASSHSLGLGTDTQYF. DNA of the CDR3: TGCGCCAGCAGCCATTCCCTTGGACTAGGCACAGATACGCAGTATTTT.

This clonotype was picked up many times. The chain carries TRBV11-2 and TRBJ2-1, with 8 bases lining up with TRBD2. V trimming: 1 base; J trimming: 4 bases; junction bases outside the gene matches: 24. The germline V gene has CDR1 SGHAT and CDR2 FQNNGV. The CDR3 extends over 22 amino acids. The CDR3 is CASSLGPLTSGGPARVYNEQFF. The CDR3 DNA is TGTGCCAGCAGCTTAGGTCCTCTCACAAGCGGGGGCCCCGCGAGGGTTTACAATGAGCAGTTCTTC.

This clonotype was counted ten times or more. V usage is TRBV28 and J usage is TRBJ1-1; D gene unclear. Germline CDR1 MDHEN, CDR2 SYDVKM. V dropped 10 bases and J dropped 0 bases, with 12 bases sitting between them. The CDR3 totals 13 residues. The CDR3 DNA reads TGTGCCACTACAGATCACATGAACACTGAAGCTTTCTTT. Residues: CATTDHMNTEAFF.

This clonotype appeared once. Here the CDR3 DNA reads TGTGCCAGCAGCTTAGTGACAGGGGGCGGCTATGGCTACACCTTC. Protein product: CASSLVTGGGYGYTF. V and J are TRBV7-8 and TRBJ1-2; 10 bases map to TRBD1. CDR1 is SGHVS and CDR2 is FQNEAQ in the germline V gene. CDR3 size: 15 residues. Germline trimming cut 1 base from V and 4 bases from J; bases unmatched to any gene: 3. The full variable domain, its missing parts supplied by reference TRBV7-8 and TRBJ1-2, is GAGVSQSPRYKVAKRGQDVALRCDPISGHVSLFWYQQALGQGPEFLTYFQNEAQLDKSGLPSDRFFAERPEGSVSTLKIQRTQQEDSAVYLCASSLVTGGGYGYTFGSGTRLTVV.

Many counts were recorded for this clonotype. The chain links TRBV7-2 to TRBJ1-3; D not resolved. Trimming cost V 5 bases and J 0 bases, with 17 bases left between them. Germline CDR1 reads SGHTA; CDR2 reads FQGNSA. The CDR3 totals 17 residues. For the CDR3, the DNA is TGTGCCAGCAGCGCAGGTTATGGTTCCGGCTCTGGAAACACCATATATTTT. It translates to CASSAGYGSGSGNTIYF.

The chain is built from TRBV25-1 and TRBJ1-6, with D possibly matching TRBD1 (6 bases). This CDR3 spans 17 amino acids. The germline V gene has CDR1 MGHDK and CDR2 SYGVNS. The germline V and J ends were trimmed by 2 bases and 6 bases, with 17 bases remaining between them. For the CDR3, the DNA is TGTGCCAGCAGTGAAGGAAGTGGGGGCCCCTTTAATTCACCCCTCCACTTT. Protein: CASSEGSGGPFNSPLHF.

This chain links TRBV20-1 with TRBJ2-2, with TRBD2 matching 9 bases. Germline-derived CDR1 and CDR2 are DFQATT and SNEGSKA (reference sequence). The junction had 5 bases not matched to a gene; V was cut back by 2 bases and J by 1 base. The CDR3 runs to 16 residues. CDR3 residues: CSARSSSGENTGELFF. Written as DNA, the CDR3 is TGCAGTGCTAGATCCTCTAGCGGGGAGAACACCGGGGAGCTGTTTTTT.

This clonotype was seen at least ten times. The chain employs TRBV7-6 and TRBJ2-7, with TRBD1 identical over 8 bases. Trimming at V came to 0 bases and at J to 3 bases, leaving 7 bases not matched to a gene. In germline, CDR1 is SGHVS, CDR2 FNYEAQ. The CDR3 has 16 residues. The DNA for the CDR3 is TGTGCCAGCAGCTTAGCGCAACGGACAGGGAACTACGAGCAGTACTTC. Translated: CASSLAQRTGNYEQYF.

This clonotype was detected many times. The chain recombines TRBV13 with TRBJ2-3; no reliable D call. Trimming took 3 bases from V and 11 from J, leaving 12 bases between them. Germline-derived CDR1 and CDR2 are PRHDT and FYEKMQ (reference sequence). This CDR3 has 12 residues. The CDR3 sequence is CASSFSQGLQYF. DNA for the CDR3: TGTGCCAGCAGCTTTAGCCAAGGTTTGCAGTATTTT.

The J gene is TRBJ1-3, the V gene TRBV13, with 9 positions matching TRBD1. This CDR3 contains 16 residues. Germline-derived CDR1 and CDR2 are PRHDT and FYEKMQ (reference sequence). With 5 bases clipped from V and 9 bases from J, the junction kept 14 bases outside the gene matches. DNA of the CDR3: TGTGCCAGCAGCAAGCCCCCGGGACAGGGTAGGGGCACCATATATTTT. It yields the protein CASSKPPGQGRGTIYF.

Comments on this clonotype: A much larger clone differs from this one at a single base, so this may be a read error. Lacking the conserved final phenylalanine or tryptophan, this CDR3 likely reflects a read error. The rearrangement links TRBV30 to TRBJ1-3; D gene uncertain. The CDR3 sequence is 13 residues long. Trimming pared 1 base from V and 3 bases from J, leaving 7 bases between. CDR1 and CDR2 (germline): GTSNPN, SVGIG (reference sequence). The CDR3 reads CAWSADLGNTIYV. The CDR3, as DNA: TGTGCCTGGAGTGCGGACCTTGGAAACACCATATATGTT.

This clonotype turned up a few times. Sequence at one end of the junction differs from germline and may be a read error. The chain combines TRBV5-1 with TRBJ1-4; D may be TRBD1 (5 bases). The germline CDR1 and CDR2 sequences are SGHRS and YFSETQ. The CDR3 extends over 15 amino acids. CDR3 region: CTSSSGYERGEKLFF. The CDR3 DNA sequence: TGCACCAGCAGTTCGGGGTACGAGAGGGGCGAAAAACTGTTTTTT.

The sample holds many counts of this clonotype. The chain joins TRBV12-3 or TRBV12-4 to TRBJ2-2, with D perhaps given as TRBD1 or TRBD2 (5 bases each). V lost 5 bases and J lost 5, with 21 bases in between. This CDR3 has 17 residues. CDR3 DNA: TGTGCCAGCAGTAAAGCCAAGACCGGGACGTCGACCGGGGAGCTGTTTTTT. Translation gives CASSKAKTGTSTGELFF.

This clonotype was detected ten times or more. The chain has TRBV3-1 and TRBJ2-1, with D maybe TRBD2 (5 bases). Germline V gives CDR1 LGHDT, CDR2 YNNKEL (reference sequence). The CDR3 runs 17 residues. Trimming took off 1 base at V and 1 base at J, with 14 bases between the two ends. Here the CDR3 DNA reads TGTGCCAGCAGCCAAGCTACCCGGGGAGCTTCCTACAATGAGCAGTTCTTC. Its protein is CASSQATRGASYNEQFF.

This clonotype appeared many times. CDR3 DNA: TGCAGCGTTGAAGTAACTAGCGGGGGCTACGAGCAGTACTTC. Translating it yields CSVEVTSGGYEQYF. The chain couples TRBV29-1 to TRBJ2-7; 11 bases fit TRBD2. The CDR3 spans 14 residues. After removal of 1 base from V and 3 bases from J, the junction contained 2 bases not matched to a gene. The germline CDR1 and CDR2 sequences are SQVTM and ANQGSEA.

The chain employs TRBV4-3 and TRBJ1-1, with TRBD1 matching over 7 bases. Germline lookup yields CDR1 LGHNA and CDR2 YSLEER. V shed 1 base, J shed 3 bases, and the junction held 5 bases outside the gene matches. There are 15 residues in the CDR3. The CDR3 region is CASSQVPGGDTEAFF. DNA of the CDR3: TGCGCCAGCAGCCAAGTTCCAGGGGGGGACACTGAAGCTTTCTTT.

There are many counts of this clonotype. The V gene is TRBV20-1, the J gene TRBJ1-6, with a possible D match to TRBD1 (5 bases). V was trimmed by 8 bases and J by 9 bases, leaving 20 bases between them. The germline CDR1 and CDR2 sequences are DFQATT and SNEGSKA (reference sequence). CDR3 length: 14 residues. This CDR3 is CSPLGEGTTSPLHF. Here the CDR3 DNA reads TGCAGTCCCTTAGGGGAAGGAACGACTTCACCCCTCCACTTT.

This clonotype has a count of ten or more. The V gene is TRBV3-1, the J gene TRBJ2-1; 7 bases map to TRBD2. The length of the CDR3 is 20 residues. Germline V gene data show CDR1 as LGHDT and CDR2 as YNNKEL (reference sequence). The V and J ends lost 3 bases and 6 bases, in that order; junction bases with no gene match: 23. CDR3 in DNA: TGTGCCAGCAGCCACCCCTACTCGAGTAGCGGGTCCCGCAGGATCAATGAGCAGTTCTTC. This translates into CASSHPYSSSGSRRINEQFF.

The chain combines TRBV27 with TRBJ1-2; 9 nucleotides line up with TRBD1. The germline V gene encodes CDR1 MNHEY and CDR2 SMNVEV (reference sequence). The CDR3 runs to 15 residues. Unmatched junction bases numbered 7, after V lost 4 bases and J lost 4 bases. CDR3: CASSSYRGLAYGYTF. The CDR3 DNA follows: TGTGCCAGCAGTTCTTACAGGGGGCTTGCCTATGGCTACACCTTC.

This clonotype was picked up many times. The rearrangement links TRBV9 to TRBJ1-1; D is possibly TRBD1 (6 bases). The CDR3 is made up of 14 amino acids. Germline-derived CDR1 and CDR2 are SGDLS and YYNGEE. V lost 1 base, J lost 8 bases, and 15 bases lay in between. The CDR3 spells CASSVSGQGGEAFF. CDR3 sequence (DNA): TGTGCCAGCAGCGTATCCGGTCAAGGGGGAGAAGCTTTCTTT.

This clonotype was seen only a few times. V usage is TRBV5-8 and J usage is TRBJ2-5; the D is unclear. This CDR3 region has 15 residues. V lost 0 bases, J lost 2 bases, and 11 bases lay in between. The germline V gene has CDR1 SGHTS and CDR2 YDEGEE. CDR3 nucleotide sequence: TGTGCCAGCAGCTTGGTGTCGGCAGCTCAAGAGACCCAGTACTTC. This codes for CASSLVSAAQETQYF.